The 8 T cell receptor beta chains in this list originate from one sample, sequenced in a study of cytomegalovirus exposure and HLA in healthy donors. Primers included in the PCR were 60 Vbeta and 13 Jbeta primers. TCRdb's copy holds only in-frame clones and misses some; the assay was immunoSEQ multiplex PCR. The data hold 70,000 or so clones, with around 82% observed a single time. The sequencing input was PBMCs. These receptors all stem from a man between 18 and 29 years old in good health and CMV-seropositive.

V and J are TRBV16 and TRBJ2-2, with D perhaps matching TRBD1 (5 bases). This CDR3 comprises 14 residues. Deletions cut 2 bases from V and 2 bases from J, with 6 bases between. Germline V CDR1 and CDR2: KGHSY, FQNENV. The DNA of the CDR3 is TGTGCCAGCAGCCAAAGGGGTAACACCGGGGAGCTGTTTTTT. Protein sequence: CASSQRGNTGELFF.

The chain joins TRBV30 to TRBJ2-7, with D tentatively TRBD2 (6 bases). CDR1 GTSNPN and CDR2 SVGIG come from the germline V gene (reference sequence). The ends were cut back, 2 bases at V and 1 base at J, with 12 bases in the middle. This CDR3 spans 14 amino acids. CDR3 sequence (DNA): TGTGCCTGGAGTCCCGGGACTCATTCCTACGAGCAGTACTTC. Translating gives CAWSPGTHSYEQYF.

This chain joins TRBV20-1 and TRBJ2-3; D unclear. CDR3 size: 11 residues. Trimming stripped 3 bases from V and 5 bases from J, with 6 bases between. CDR1 is DFQATT, CDR2 SNEGSKA, per germline (reference sequence). The CDR3 sequence: CSASLLDTQYF. DNA of the CDR3: TGCAGTGCTAGTCTCCTAGATACGCAGTATTTT.

This clone was observed once. The J gene is TRBJ1-1, the V gene TRBV4-1; D uncertain. With 5 bases removed from V and 5 bases from J, the gap between germline ends came to 18 bases. Germline V CDR1 and CDR2: MGHRA, YSYEKL. There are 15 residues in the CDR3. DNA for the CDR3: TGCGCCAGCAGCACCGAACCGGGCCGAGGGACTGAAGCTTTCTTT. This gives the protein CASSTEPGRGTEAFF.

The chain recombines TRBV30 with TRBJ2-7, with 8 bases that match TRBD1. CDR3 length equals 14 residues. V lost 1 base to trimming and J lost 8 bases; unmatched junction nucleotides: 10. Germline CDR1 is GTSNPN and CDR2 is SVGIG (reference sequence). CDR3 loop: CAWSGKDRASQQYF. The CDR3 DNA is TGTGCCTGGAGTGGTAAGGACAGGGCGTCGCAGCAGTACTTC.

The V call is TRBV7-2, the J call TRBJ2-1, with 7 bases identical to TRBD2. The length of the CDR3 is 15 residues. Germline CDR1 reads SGHTA; CDR2 reads FQGNSA. After removal of 0 bases from V and 5 bases from J, the junction contained 4 bases not matched to a gene. The CDR3 bases are TGTGCCAGCAGCTTAGCGGGAGGGATTAACAATGAGCAGTTCTTC. This sequence encodes CASSLAGGINNEQFF.

The CDR3 DNA sequence: TGTGCCAGCACACCGGGACTAGACTCCTACGAGCAGTACTTC. As protein: CASTPGLDSYEQYF. The chain joins TRBV6-5 to TRBJ2-7; TRBD2 matches at 8 bases. CDR1 is MNHEY and CDR2 is SVGAGI in the germline V gene. V shed 7 bases and J 0 bases; nucleotides not matched to a gene: 5. The CDR3 has 14 residues.

The rearrangement joins TRBV4-1 to TRBJ1-6, with a weak D call TRBD1 (6 bases). V lost 3 bases and J 7 bases, leaving 10 bases between the germline ends. The CDR3 is 14 amino acids. CDR1 and CDR2 from the germline V gene are MGHRA and YSYEKL. CDR3 loop: CASSHYRENSPLHF. The DNA of the CDR3 is TGCGCCAGCAGCCATTACAGGGAAAATTCACCCCTCCACTTT.